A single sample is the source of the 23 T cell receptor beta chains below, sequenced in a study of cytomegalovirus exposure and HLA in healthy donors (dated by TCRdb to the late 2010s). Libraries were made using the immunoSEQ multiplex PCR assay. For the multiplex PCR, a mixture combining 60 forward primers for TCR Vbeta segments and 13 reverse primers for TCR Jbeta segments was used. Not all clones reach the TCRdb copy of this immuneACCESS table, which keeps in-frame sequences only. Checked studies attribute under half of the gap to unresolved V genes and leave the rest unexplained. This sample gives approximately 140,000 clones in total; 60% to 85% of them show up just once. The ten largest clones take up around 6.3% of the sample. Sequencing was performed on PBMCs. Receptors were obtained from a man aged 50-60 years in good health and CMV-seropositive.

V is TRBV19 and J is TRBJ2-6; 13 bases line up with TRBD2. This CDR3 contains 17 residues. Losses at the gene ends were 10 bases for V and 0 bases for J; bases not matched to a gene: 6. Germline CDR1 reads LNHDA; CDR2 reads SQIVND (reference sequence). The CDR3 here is CATRTSGSFSGANVLTF. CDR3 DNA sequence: TGTGCCACAAGGACTAGCGGGAGTTTCTCTGGGGCCAACGTCCTGACTTTC.

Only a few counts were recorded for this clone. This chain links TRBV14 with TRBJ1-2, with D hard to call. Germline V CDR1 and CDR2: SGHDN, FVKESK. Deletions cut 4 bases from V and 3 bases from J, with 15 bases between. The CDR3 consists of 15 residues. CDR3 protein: CASSPPGSIHYGYTF. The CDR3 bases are TGTGCCAGCAGCCCCCCGGGAAGTATACACTATGGCTACACCTTC.

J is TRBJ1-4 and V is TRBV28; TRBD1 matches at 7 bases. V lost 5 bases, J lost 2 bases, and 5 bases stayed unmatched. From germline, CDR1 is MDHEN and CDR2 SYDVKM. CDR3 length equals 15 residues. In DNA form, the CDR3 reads TGTGCCAGCAGTGGGGTGGGACAGACTAATGAAAAACTGTTTTTT. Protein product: CASSGVGQTNEKLFF. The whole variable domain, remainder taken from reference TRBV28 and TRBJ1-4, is DVKVTQSSRYLVKRTGEKVFLECVQDMDHENMFWYRQDPGLGLRLIYFSYDVKMKEKGDIPEGYSVSREKKERFSLILESASTNQTSMYLCASSGVGQTNEKLFFGSGTQLSVL.

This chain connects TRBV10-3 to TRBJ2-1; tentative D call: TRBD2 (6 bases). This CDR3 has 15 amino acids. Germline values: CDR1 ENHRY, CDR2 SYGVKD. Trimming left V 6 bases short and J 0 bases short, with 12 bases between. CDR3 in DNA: TGTGCCATCAGGGGAGGAAGCGTCTCCTACAATGAGCAGTTCTTC. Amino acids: CAIRGGSVSYNEQFF.

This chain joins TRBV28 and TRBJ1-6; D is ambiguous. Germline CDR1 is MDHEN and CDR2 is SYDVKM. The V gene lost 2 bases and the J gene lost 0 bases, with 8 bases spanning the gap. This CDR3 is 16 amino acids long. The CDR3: CASSLEPSSYNSPLHF. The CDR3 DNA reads TGTGCCAGCAGTTTAGAGCCGAGCTCCTATAATTCACCCCTCCACTTT.

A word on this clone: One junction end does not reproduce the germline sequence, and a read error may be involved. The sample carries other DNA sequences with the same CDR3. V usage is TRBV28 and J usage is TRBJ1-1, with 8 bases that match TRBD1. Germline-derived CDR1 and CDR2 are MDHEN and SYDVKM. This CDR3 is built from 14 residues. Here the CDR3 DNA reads TGTGCCAGCAGGCCGGGACAGGCGAACACTGAGGCTTTCTTT. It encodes CASRPGQANTEAFF. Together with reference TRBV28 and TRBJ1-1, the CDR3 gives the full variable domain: DVKVTQSSRYLVKRTGEKVFLECVQDMDHENMFWYRQDPGLGLRLIYFSYDVKMKEKGDIPEGYSVSREKKERFSLILESASTNQTSMYLCASRPGQANTEAFFGQGTRLTVV.

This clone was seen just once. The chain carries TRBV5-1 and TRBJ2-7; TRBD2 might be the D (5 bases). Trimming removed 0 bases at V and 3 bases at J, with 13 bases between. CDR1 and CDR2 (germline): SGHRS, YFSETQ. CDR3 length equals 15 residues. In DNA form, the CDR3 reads TGCGCCAGCAGCTTGGCCTCGGGGAGCTTCTACGAGCAGTACTTC. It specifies CASSLASGSFYEQYF.

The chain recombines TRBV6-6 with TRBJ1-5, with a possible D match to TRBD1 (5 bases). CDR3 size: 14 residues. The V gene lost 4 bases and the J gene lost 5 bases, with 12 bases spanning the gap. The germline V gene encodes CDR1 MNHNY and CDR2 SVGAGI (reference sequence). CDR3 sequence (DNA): TGTGCCAGCAGTTCGGGGGGGGGTTATCAGCCCCAGCATTTT. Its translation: CASSSGGGYQPQHF.

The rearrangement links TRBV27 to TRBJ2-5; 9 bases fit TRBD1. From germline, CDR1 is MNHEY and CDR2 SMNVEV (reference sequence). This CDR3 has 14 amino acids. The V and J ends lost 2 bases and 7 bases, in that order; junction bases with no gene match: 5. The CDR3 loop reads CASSLGGQGRTQYF. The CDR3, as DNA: TGTGCCAGCAGTTTAGGGGGACAGGGAAGGACCCAGTACTTC.

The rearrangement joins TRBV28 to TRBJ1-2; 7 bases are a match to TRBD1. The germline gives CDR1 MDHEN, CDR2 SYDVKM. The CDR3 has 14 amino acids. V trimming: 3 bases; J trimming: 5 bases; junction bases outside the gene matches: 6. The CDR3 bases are TGTGCCAGCAGTTTCTGGGACAGTGTTTATGGCTACACCTTC. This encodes CASSFWDSVYGYTF.

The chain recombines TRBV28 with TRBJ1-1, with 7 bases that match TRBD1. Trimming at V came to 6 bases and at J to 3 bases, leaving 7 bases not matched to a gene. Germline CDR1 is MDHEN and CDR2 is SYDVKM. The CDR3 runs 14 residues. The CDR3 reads CASRFLGTDTEAFF. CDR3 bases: TGTGCCAGCAGATTCCTAGGGACAGACACTGAAGCTTTCTTT.

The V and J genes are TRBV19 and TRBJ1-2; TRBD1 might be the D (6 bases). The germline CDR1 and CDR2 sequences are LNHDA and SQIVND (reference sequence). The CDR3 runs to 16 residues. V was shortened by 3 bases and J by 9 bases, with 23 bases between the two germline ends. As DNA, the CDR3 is TGTGCCAGTAGTATGGGGGCCTACAGGCGCCGGCATAGCTACACCTTC. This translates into CASSMGAYRRRHSYTF.

As DNA, the CDR3 is TGTGCCAGCAGTTTAGGAGGGGCCGGGCCCCAGCATTTT. As protein: CASSLGGAGPQHF. The chain combines TRBV27 with TRBJ1-5; D may be TRBD1 (5 bases). The CDR3 is made up of 13 amino acids. V was cut by 2 bases and J by 9 bases, with 11 bases left in between. Per germline, CDR1 MNHEY and CDR2 SMNVEV (reference sequence).

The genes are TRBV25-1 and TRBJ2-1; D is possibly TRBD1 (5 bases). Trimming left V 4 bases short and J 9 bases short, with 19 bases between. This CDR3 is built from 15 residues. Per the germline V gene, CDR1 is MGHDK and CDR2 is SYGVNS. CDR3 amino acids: CASSVGHNSGGEQFF. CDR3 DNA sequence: TGTGCCAGCAGTGTAGGACACAACTCAGGCGGTGAGCAGTTCTTC.

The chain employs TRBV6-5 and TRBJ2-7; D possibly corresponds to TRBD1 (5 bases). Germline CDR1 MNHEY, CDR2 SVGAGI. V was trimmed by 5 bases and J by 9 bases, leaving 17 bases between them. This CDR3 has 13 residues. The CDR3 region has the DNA TGTGCCAGCAGTGAATTCCCCCAGGGCTGGCAGTACTTC. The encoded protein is CASSEFPQGWQYF.

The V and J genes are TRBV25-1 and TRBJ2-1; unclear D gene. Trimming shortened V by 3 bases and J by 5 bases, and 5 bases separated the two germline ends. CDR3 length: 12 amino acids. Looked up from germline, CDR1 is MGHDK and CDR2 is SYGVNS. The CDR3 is CASSESNNEQFF. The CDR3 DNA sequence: TGTGCCAGCAGTGAGTCAAACAATGAGCAGTTCTTC. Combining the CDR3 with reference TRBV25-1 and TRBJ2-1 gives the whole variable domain EADIYQTPRYLVIGTGKKITLECSQTMGHDKMYWYQQDPGMELHLIHYSYGVNSTEKGDLSSESTVSRIRTEHFPLTLESARPSHTSQYLCASSESNNEQFFGPGTRLTVL.

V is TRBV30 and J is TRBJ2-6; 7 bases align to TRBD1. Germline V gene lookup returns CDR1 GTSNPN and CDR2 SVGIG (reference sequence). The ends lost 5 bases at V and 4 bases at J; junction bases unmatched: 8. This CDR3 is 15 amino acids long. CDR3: CAWSTGLSGANVLTF. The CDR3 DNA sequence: TGTGCCTGGTCGACAGGGTTATCGGGGGCCAACGTCCTGACTTTC.

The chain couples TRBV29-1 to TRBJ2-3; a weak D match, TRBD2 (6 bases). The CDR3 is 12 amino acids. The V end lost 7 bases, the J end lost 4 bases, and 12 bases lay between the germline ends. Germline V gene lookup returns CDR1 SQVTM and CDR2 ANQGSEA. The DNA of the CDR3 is TGCAGCGGCTGGAGGGGTTCAGATACGCAGTATTTT. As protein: CSGWRGSDTQYF.

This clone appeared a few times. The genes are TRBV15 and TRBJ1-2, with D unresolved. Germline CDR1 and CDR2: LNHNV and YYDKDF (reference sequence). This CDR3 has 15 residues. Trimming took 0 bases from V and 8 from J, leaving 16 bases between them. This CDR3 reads CATSRDAHPYAGYTF. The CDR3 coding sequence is TGTGCCACCAGCAGAGATGCCCATCCATACGCGGGCTACACCTTC.

Here the CDR3 reads CASSLDHSSYEQYF. For the CDR3, the DNA is TGTGCCAGCAGCTTAGATCACAGCTCCTACGAGCAGTACTTC. This rearrangement joins TRBV11-2 to TRBJ2-7; no definite D call. Looked up from germline, CDR1 is SGHAT and CDR2 is FQNNGV. The CDR3 contains 14 residues. V was shortened by 0 bases and J by 0 bases, with 6 bases between the two germline ends.

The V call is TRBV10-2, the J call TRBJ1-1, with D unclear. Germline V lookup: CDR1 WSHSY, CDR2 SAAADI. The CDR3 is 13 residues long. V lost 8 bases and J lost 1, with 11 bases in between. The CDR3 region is CASSRQANTEAFF. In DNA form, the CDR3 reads TGCGCCAGCTCCCGGCAGGCGAACACTGAAGCTTTCTTT.

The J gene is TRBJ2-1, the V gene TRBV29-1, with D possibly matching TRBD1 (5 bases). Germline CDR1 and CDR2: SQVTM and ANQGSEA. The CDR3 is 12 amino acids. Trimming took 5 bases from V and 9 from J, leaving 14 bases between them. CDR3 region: CSVKFRDGEQFF. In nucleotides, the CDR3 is TGCAGCGTTAAGTTCAGGGATGGTGAGCAGTTCTTC.

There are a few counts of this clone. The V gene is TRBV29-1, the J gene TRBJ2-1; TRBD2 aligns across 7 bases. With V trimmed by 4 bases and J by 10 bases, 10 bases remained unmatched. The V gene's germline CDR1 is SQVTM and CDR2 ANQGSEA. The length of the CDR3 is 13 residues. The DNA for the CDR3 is TGCAGCGTTGCTACCGGGACTACAGCCGAGCAGTTCTTC. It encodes CSVATGTTAEQFF.